This is a list of T cell receptor beta chains from one sample in a study of blood T cell repertoires in COVID-19. Here immunoSEQ multiplex PCR was the method, and the copy in TCRdb shows in-frame clones only, minus some. The sample has more than 110,000 clones; around 87% are singletons. The source material was peripheral blood. The receptor source for this set is a human donor in a cohort sampled during active COVID-19. Both conserved end residues are trimmed from each CDR3. The order of the fields is CDR3 protein, J gene, V gene.

cdr3_aa: ASSLTAEEKLF
j_call: TRBJ1-4
v_call: TRBV5-1

cdr3_aa: ASSPLAASYNEQF
j_call: TRBJ2-1
v_call: TRBV7-2

cdr3_aa: ASSSTFTSASSSYEQY
j_call: TRBJ2-7
v_call: TRBV11-2

cdr3_aa: ASSLDLGTGTYEQY
j_call: TRBJ2-7
v_call: TRBV11-2

cdr3_aa: ASSPRDSYLNTEAF
j_call: TRBJ1-1
v_call: TRBV28

cdr3_aa: ASSGLGTSGVNEQY
j_call: TRBJ2-7
v_call: TRBV6-6

cdr3_aa: ASSELLGLPETDTQY
j_call: TRBJ2-3
v_call: TRBV2

cdr3_aa: ASSDIGQTGLQPQH
j_call: TRBJ1-5
v_call: TRBV6-1

cdr3_aa: ASSRQDRTGELF
j_call: TRBJ2-2
v_call: TRBV28

cdr3_aa: ASSHRQGPSGNTIY
j_call: TRBJ1-3
v_call: TRBV5-4

cdr3_aa: ASSQDSRTGGYEQY
j_call: TRBJ2-7
v_call: TRBV3-1/TRBV3-2

cdr3_aa: ASSISSGGYEQY
j_call: TRBJ2-7
v_call: TRBV19

cdr3_aa: ASSQKWGVDYGYT
j_call: TRBJ1-2
v_call: TRBV19

cdr3_aa: ASSFRDGDEKLF
j_call: TRBJ1-4
v_call: TRBV6-5

cdr3_aa: ASSPTGTGGQETQY
j_call: TRBJ2-5
v_call: TRBV7-8

cdr3_aa: ASRSIHRVSWYEQY
j_call: TRBJ2-7
v_call: TRBV28

cdr3_aa: ASSFGSGHGYT
j_call: TRBJ1-2
v_call: TRBV12-3/TRBV12-4

cdr3_aa: ASSIDEIIAGGNTGELF
j_call: TRBJ2-2
v_call: TRBV19